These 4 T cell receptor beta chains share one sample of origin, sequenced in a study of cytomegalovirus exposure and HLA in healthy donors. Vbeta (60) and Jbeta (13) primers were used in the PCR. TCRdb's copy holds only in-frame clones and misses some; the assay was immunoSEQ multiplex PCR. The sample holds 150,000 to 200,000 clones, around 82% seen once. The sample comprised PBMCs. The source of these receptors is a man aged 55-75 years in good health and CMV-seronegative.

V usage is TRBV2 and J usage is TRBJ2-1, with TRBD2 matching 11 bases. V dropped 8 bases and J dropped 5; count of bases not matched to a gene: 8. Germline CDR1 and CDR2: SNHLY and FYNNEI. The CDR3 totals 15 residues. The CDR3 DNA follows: TGTGCCAGCCCCATAGGGACTAGCGGAAACAATGAGCAGTTCTTC. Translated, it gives CASPIGTSGNNEQFF.

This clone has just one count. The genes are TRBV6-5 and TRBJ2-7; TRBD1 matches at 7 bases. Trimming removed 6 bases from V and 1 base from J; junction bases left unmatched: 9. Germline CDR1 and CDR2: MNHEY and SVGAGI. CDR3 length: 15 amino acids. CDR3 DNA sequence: TGTGCCAGCAGAACACCTCGACAGGGATCCTACGAGCAGTACTTC. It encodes CASRTPRQGSYEQYF.

CDR3 protein: CASSERTYGYTF. DNA for the CDR3: TGTGCCAGCAGTGAGCGAACTTATGGCTACACCTTC. V gene TRBV6-1 combines with J gene TRBJ1-2; D unresolved. The CDR3 loop spans 12 amino acids. V shed 3 bases and J shed 5 bases, with 7 bases lying between them. Per the germline V gene, CDR1 is MNHNS and CDR2 is SASEGT.

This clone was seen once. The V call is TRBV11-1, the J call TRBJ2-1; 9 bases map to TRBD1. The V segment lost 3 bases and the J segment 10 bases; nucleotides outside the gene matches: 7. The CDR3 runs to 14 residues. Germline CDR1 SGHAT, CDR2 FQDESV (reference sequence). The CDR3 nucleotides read TGTGCCAGCAGCTTTAGGGACAGGGTATACGAGCAGTTCTTC. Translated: CASSFRDRVYEQFF.